Below, one TCR beta chain is given with its context. Its antigen is unknown. The sample belongs to a study of human T cells and chemical hapten exposure. As for the study in general: Skin of the upper inner arm, around 2 cm by around 2 cm, received 2% DPC for sensitization. The study, taken as a whole, reports: TCRs whose frequency exceeded 1 in 1000 remained the same following DPC sensitization.

The CDR3 sequence is 11 residues long. The germline V gene has CDR1 MNHEY and CDR2 SVGEGT. V was shortened by 8 bases and J by 9 bases, with 13 bases between the two germline ends. A single record per CDR3 protein comes from TCRdb applying MiXCR to the RACE reads. The sample yields about 400,000 distinct CDR3 sequences, about 6% seen once. Described time point: patch test 2, 6 weeks after DPC sensitization. Specified treatment: therapeutic diphenylcyclopropenone sensitization with weekly scalp DPC. Ahead of each patch test application, blood was drawn. Total RNA was isolated from whole blood that had not been fractionated.

This chain uses TRBV6-2 or TRBV6-3 with TRBJ1-1; D remains ambiguous. The input for sequencing was whole blood, taken in connection with sensitization to the hapten diphenylcyclopropenone (DPC). This clonotype was sampled from a woman aged 18-30 years with alopecia areata. Some clones in this sample may be carry-over from other donors' samples. The CDR3 coding sequence is TGTGCCAGCTCCGCGGGGTTCAAAGCTTTCTTT. Translation gives CASSAGFKAFF.